Sequencing of this T cell receptor (beta chain) was carried out in a study of blood T cells in healthy people across ages. Then a second PCR, running about 6 to 12 cycles, was carried out with a sample-barcoded 5' primer and a J-beta primer mix. Each cDNA molecule received a tag from a template-switch adaptor that had 12 random nucleotides. The study obtained at least 2.5 million CDR3-containing paired-end reads from every sample. TCRdb called the 5' RACE reads again in MiXCR, with one record for every CDR3 protein. The sample includes some 1.8 million distinct CDR3 sequences, roughly 43% of them seen just once. This clonotype has a handful of counts. The CDR3 has 13 residues. Trimming left V 5 bases short and J 3 bases short, with 10 bases between. Germline V gene sequence: CDR1 MGHDK, CDR2 SYGVNS.

This TCR was sampled from a human donor in good health. Sample: blood. This chain joins TRBV25-1 and TRBJ2-5; D remains ambiguous. DNA of the CDR3: TGTGCCAGCAGTCAAACCCTAGAAGAGACCCAGTACTTC. Protein sequence: CASSQTLEETQYF.